This T cell receptor (beta chain) was retrieved from a study of somatic mutations in cytotoxic T cells in rheumatoid arthritis. The assay was immunoSEQ multiplex PCR, and TCRdb's table has in-frame clones only and misses some. This sample has 9,000 to 9,500 clones, with about 75% found just once. Sequenced material: CD8+ T cells sorted from blood. The clonotype originates from an adult with rheumatoid arthritis.

The CDR3 region is CASSAPSGSSGANVLTF. CDR3 nucleotides: TGTGCCAGCAGTGCCCCTTCGGGAAGCTCTGGGGCCAACGTCCTGACTTTC. The rearrangement joins TRBV28 to TRBJ2-6; D is perhaps TRBD2 (5 bases). Germline assignment: CDR1 MDHEN and CDR2 SYDVKM. This CDR3 contains 17 residues. V was clipped by 5 bases and J by 0 bases, with 14 bases between them.